Described below is a single T cell receptor beta chain sequence and its context. The data are from a study of blood T cell repertoires in COVID-19. Across the study: Recovery among Cohort 3 donors was established by two negative PCRs, clearance, or symptom resolution.

Method: immunoSEQ multiplex PCR; TCRdb's copy keeps in-frame clones and lacks some. The data hold some 220,000 clones, with approximately 87% observed a single time. From germline, CDR1 is SEHNR and CDR2 FQNEAQ (reference sequence). Trimming removed 0 bases at V and 2 bases at J, with 10 bases between. The length of the CDR3 is 15 residues. The chain combines TRBV7-9 with TRBJ2-5; possible D gene TRBD2, 5 bases. The TCR comes from a woman in her forties or fifties in a cohort exposed to, infected with or recovered from COVID-19 (not recorded which). Sequenced: PBMCs or T cells enriched from blood (not recorded which). For the CDR3, the DNA is TGTGCCAGCAGCTTAGCGAACGGGGTTCAAGAGACCCAGTACTTC. Translating gives CASSLANGVQETQYF.